Listed here are 13 T cell receptor beta chains from one sample, sequenced in a study of blood T cell repertoires in COVID-19. Clones were sequenced by immunoSEQ multiplex PCR, and TCRdb holds only the in-frame ones, with some missing. The table shows around 50,000 clones, with roughly nine tenths occurring only once. Sequencing input: peripheral blood. Every receptor here comes from a human donor in a cohort sampled during active COVID-19.

The V gene is TRBV10-3, the J gene TRBJ1-5; 8 bases match TRBD1. CDR1 is ENHRY, CDR2 SYGVKD, per germline. V trimming: 0 bases; J trimming: 3 bases; junction bases outside the gene matches: 4. The CDR3 has 16 residues. CDR3 DNA sequence: TGTGCCATCAGTGAGTCGTTACAGGGGGTCAATCAGCCCCAGCATTTT. Protein: CAISESLQGVNQPQHF.

Only a few counts were recorded for this clone. This rearrangement joins TRBV9 to TRBJ1-3; D gene uncertain. CDR1 is SGDLS and CDR2 is YYNGEE in the germline V gene. This CDR3 contains 17 residues. Deletions cut 0 bases from V and 4 bases from J, with 17 bases between. The CDR3 DNA reads TGTGCCAGCAGCGTAGCGGACCACCTCGAGGGAGGAAACACCATATATTTT. Its translation is CASSVADHLEGGNTIYF.

This chain connects TRBV2 to TRBJ2-1; the match to TRBD1 covers 7 bases. CDR3 length: 16 amino acids. The V and J ends lost 5 bases and 4 bases, in that order; junction bases with no gene match: 11. Germline V lookup: CDR1 SNHLY, CDR2 FYNNEI. CDR3 DNA: TGTGCCAGCAGTCCTAACAGACAGGGCGTATACAATGAGCAGTTCTTC. Protein: CASSPNRQGVYNEQFF.

The chain employs TRBV7-6 and TRBJ2-1; tentative D call: TRBD2 (5 bases). With 3 bases removed from V and 6 bases from J, the gap between germline ends came to 21 bases. Germline-derived CDR1 and CDR2 are SGHVS and FNYEAQ. The CDR3 is 17 amino acids. CDR3 in DNA: TGTGCCAGCAGCTTTTCCGGCCCCCATAAGAGCGGCAATGAGCAGTTCTTC. Translated, it gives CASSFSGPHKSGNEQFF.

This chain links TRBV4-1 with TRBJ1-2; 9 bases map to TRBD1. Per germline, CDR1 MGHRA and CDR2 YSYEKL. Unmatched junction bases numbered 7, after V lost 3 bases and J lost 5 bases. This CDR3 spans 15 amino acids. The CDR3 DNA is TGCGCCAGCAGCCAGGTCGGACAGGGGAAATATGGCTACACCTTC. It specifies CASSQVGQGKYGYTF.

This clone was counted only a few times. DNA for the CDR3: TGTGCCAGCAGTTTATTGCGGGGATTAGACAATCAGCCCCAGCATTTT. Protein: CASSLLRGLDNQPQHF. The chain employs TRBV28 and TRBJ1-5; D remains ambiguous. V dropped 1 base and J dropped 3 bases, with 13 bases sitting between them. The CDR3 is 16 amino acids. CDR1 and CDR2 from the germline V gene are MDHEN and SYDVKM.

This chain connects TRBV19 to TRBJ2-1, with D perhaps TRBD2 (5 bases). Germline CDR1 LNHDA, CDR2 SQIVND (reference sequence). This CDR3 region has 14 residues. Trimming took 3 bases from V and 7 from J, leaving 13 bases between them. CDR3 sequence (DNA): TGTGCCAGTAGTATTACGGGATTACTAAATGAGCAGTTCTTC. It is translated as CASSITGLLNEQFF.

V usage is TRBV4-1 and J usage is TRBJ1-2, with 9 bases lining up with TRBD1. There are 13 residues in the CDR3. The V gene's germline CDR1 is MGHRA and CDR2 YSYEKL. Trimming cost V 1 base and J 8 bases; bases outside gene matches: 2. The CDR3 DNA follows: TGCGCCAGCAGCCAAGGGACAGGGGAAGGCTACACCTTC. It codes for CASSQGTGEGYTF.

This clone has just a few counts. The rearrangement links TRBV7-9 to TRBJ1-2; D perhaps matches TRBD1 (6 bases). Germline V lookup: CDR1 SEHNR, CDR2 FQNEAQ (reference sequence). V was pared by 4 bases and J by 5 bases, with 14 bases between. The CDR3 covers 14 residues. The CDR3 DNA follows: TGTGCCAGCAGCTCCCAGGTGGGACATTATGGCTACACCTTC. This translates into CASSSQVGHYGYTF.

The chain has TRBV7-2 and TRBJ2-3; 7 nucleotides line up with TRBD2. CDR1 and CDR2 from the germline V gene are SGHTA and FQGNSA. This CDR3 region has 15 residues. The junction had 6 bases not matched to a gene; V was cut back by 6 bases and J by 0 bases. Here the CDR3 reads CASRRAGSSTDTQYF. The CDR3 DNA reads as TGTGCCAGCAGGAGAGCGGGGTCTAGCACAGATACGCAGTATTTT. Drawing the rest from reference TRBV7-2 and TRBJ2-3, the complete variable domain is GAGVSQSPSNKVTEKGKDVELRCDPISGHTALYWYRQSLGQGLEFLIYFQGNSAPDKSGLPSDRFSAERTGGSVSTLTIQRTQQEDSAVYLCASRRAGSSTDTQYFGPGTRLTVL.

Details on this clone: The sample has other DNA sequences that encode this CDR3 too. The chain combines TRBV5-1 with TRBJ1-5, with a weak D call TRBD1 (6 bases). Trimming removed 1 base from V and 2 bases from J, with 10 bases in between. CDR1 is SGHRS, CDR2 YFSETQ, per germline. CDR3 length: 15 amino acids. CDR3 region: CASSLLGGRNQPQHF. The DNA of the CDR3 is TGCGCCAGCAGCTTGTTAGGGGGTCGCAATCAGCCCCAGCATTTT. Looking up the rest from reference TRBV5-1 and TRBJ1-5 gives the full variable domain: KAGVTQTPRYLIKTRGQQVTLSCSPISGHRSVSWYQQTPGQGLQFLFEYFSETQRNKGNFPGRFSGRQFSNSRSEMNVSTLELGDSALYLCASSLLGGRNQPQHFGDGTRLSIL.

The chain is built from TRBV5-5 and TRBJ2-7; a weak D match, TRBD1 (5 bases). V lost 3 bases to trimming and J lost 11 bases, with 15 bases between them. From germline, CDR1 is SGHKS and CDR2 YYEKEE (reference sequence). The CDR3 extends over 12 amino acids. The CDR3 DNA follows: TGTGCCAGCAGCTCGTTCGTGAAAGGGGAGTACTTC. This codes for CASSSFVKGEYF.

The chain couples TRBV5-1 to TRBJ1-1, with TRBD1 matching over 7 bases. The junction had 6 bases not matched to a gene; V was cut back by 4 bases and J by 0 bases. There are 15 residues in the CDR3. The germline V gene has CDR1 SGHRS and CDR2 YFSETQ. This chain's CDR3 is CASSLGQALNTEAFF. The CDR3 nucleotides read TGCGCCAGCAGCCTAGGACAGGCATTGAACACTGAAGCTTTCTTT.